This T cell receptor (beta chain) was sequenced for a study of T cells of healthy individuals. This clonotype was found many times. TCRdb re-derived calls from the 5' RACE reads in MiXCR, one entry per CDR3 protein. The sample lists approximately 50,000 distinct CDR3 sequences; roughly 14% were seen once. V was pared by 4 bases and J by 0 bases, with 9 bases between. Germline lookup yields CDR1 MRHNA and CDR2 SNTAGT. This CDR3 region has 15 residues. This clonotype was sampled from a human donor in good health. The chain recombines TRBV6-4 with TRBJ2-2; TRBD2 is a possible D gene (6 bases). CDR3 in DNA: TGTGCCAGCAGTGCGGGGGACTCGAACACCGGGGAGCTGTTTTTT. Protein product: CASSAGDSNTGELFF.